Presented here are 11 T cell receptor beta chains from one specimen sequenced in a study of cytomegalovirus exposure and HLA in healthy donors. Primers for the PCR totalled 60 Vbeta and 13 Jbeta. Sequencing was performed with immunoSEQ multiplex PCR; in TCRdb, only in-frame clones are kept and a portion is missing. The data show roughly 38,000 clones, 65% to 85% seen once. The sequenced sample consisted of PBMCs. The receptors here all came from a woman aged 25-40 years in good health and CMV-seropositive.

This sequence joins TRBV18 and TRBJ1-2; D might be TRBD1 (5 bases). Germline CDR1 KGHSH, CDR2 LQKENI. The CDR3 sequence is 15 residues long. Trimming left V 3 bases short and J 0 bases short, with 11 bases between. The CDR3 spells CASSPNRHTNYGYTF. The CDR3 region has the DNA TGTGCCAGCTCACCCAACAGGCATACTAACTATGGCTACACCTTC.

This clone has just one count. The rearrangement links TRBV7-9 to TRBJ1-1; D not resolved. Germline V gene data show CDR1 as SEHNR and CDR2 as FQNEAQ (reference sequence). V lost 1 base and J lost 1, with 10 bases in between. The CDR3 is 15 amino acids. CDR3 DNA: TGTGCCAGCAGCTTAGTAATGGCGGCGAACACTGAAGCTTTCTTT. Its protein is CASSLVMAANTEAFF. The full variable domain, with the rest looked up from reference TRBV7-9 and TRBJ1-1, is DTGVSQNPRHKITKRGQNVTFRCDPISEHNRLYWYRQTLGQGPEFLTYFQNEAQLEKSRLLSDRFSAERPKGSFSTLEIQRTEQGDSAMYLCASSLVMAANTEAFFGQGTRLTVV.

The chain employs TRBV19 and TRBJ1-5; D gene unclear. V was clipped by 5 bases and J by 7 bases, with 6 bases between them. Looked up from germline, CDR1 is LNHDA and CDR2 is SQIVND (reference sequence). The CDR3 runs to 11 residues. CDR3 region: CASSGGQPQHF. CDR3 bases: TGTGCCAGTAGTGGTGGCCAGCCCCAGCATTTT.

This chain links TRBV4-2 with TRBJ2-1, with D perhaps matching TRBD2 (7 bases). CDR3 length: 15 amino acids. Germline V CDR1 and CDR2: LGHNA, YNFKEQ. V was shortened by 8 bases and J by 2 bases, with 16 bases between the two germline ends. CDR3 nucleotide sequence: TGTGCCAGCGGGCCGACGGGGGGCCCCTACAATGAGCAGTTCTTC. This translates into CASGPTGGPYNEQFF.

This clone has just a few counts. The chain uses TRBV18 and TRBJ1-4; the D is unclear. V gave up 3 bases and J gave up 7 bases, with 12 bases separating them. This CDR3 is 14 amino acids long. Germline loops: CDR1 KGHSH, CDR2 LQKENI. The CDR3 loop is CASSPGSGGEKLFF. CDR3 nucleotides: TGTGCCAGCTCACCGGGGTCCGGAGGTGAAAAACTGTTTTTT.

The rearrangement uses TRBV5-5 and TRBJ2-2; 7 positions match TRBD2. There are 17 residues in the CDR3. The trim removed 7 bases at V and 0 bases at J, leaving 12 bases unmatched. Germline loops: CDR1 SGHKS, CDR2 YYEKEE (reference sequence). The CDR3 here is CASRSTGTTTNTGELFF. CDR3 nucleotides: TGTGCCAGCCGCTCAACCGGGACTACCACGAACACCGGGGAGCTGTTTTTT.

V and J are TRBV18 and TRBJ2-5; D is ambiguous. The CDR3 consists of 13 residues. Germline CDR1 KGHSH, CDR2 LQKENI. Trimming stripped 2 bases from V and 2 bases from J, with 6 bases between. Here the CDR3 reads CASSPNFQETQYF. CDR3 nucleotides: TGTGCCAGCTCACCAAACTTTCAAGAGACCCAGTACTTC.

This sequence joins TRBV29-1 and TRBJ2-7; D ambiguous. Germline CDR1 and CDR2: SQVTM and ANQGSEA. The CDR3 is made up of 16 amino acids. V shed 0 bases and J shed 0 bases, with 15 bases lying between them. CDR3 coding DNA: TGCAGCGTTGAAGATCGCTCGACACCCAACTCCTACGAGCAGTACTTC. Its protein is CSVEDRSTPNSYEQYF.

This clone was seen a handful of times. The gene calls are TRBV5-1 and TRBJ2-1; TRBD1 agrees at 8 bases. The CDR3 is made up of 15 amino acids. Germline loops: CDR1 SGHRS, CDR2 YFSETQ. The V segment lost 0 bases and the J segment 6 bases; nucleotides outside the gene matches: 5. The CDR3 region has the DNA TGCGCCAGCAGCTTGGTTCAGGGGGCGAGCAATGAGCAGTTCTTC. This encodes CASSLVQGASNEQFF.

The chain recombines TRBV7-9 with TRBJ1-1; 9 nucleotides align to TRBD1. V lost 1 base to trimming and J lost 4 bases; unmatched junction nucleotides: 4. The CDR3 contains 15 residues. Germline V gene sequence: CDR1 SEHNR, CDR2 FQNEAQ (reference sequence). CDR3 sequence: CASSLVTGGLTEAFF. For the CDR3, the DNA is TGTGCCAGCAGCTTAGTCACAGGGGGCCTCACTGAAGCTTTCTTT. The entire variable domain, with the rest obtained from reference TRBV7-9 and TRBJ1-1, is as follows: DTGVSQNPRHKITKRGQNVTFRCDPISEHNRLYWYRQTLGQGPEFLTYFQNEAQLEKSRLLSDRFSAERPKGSFSTLEIQRTEQGDSAMYLCASSLVTGGLTEAFFGQGTRLTVV.

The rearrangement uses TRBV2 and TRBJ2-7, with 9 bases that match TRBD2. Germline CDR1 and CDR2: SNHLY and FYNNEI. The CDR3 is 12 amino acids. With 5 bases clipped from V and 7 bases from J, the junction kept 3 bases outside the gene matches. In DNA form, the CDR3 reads TGTGCCAGCAGTTCTAGCGGGATGGAGCAGTACTTC. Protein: CASSSSGMEQYF. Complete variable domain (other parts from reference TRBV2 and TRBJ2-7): EPEVTQTPSHQVTQMGQEVILRCVPISNHLYFYWYRQILGQKVEFLVSFYNNEISEKSEIFDDQFSVERPDGSNFTLKIRSTKLEDSAMYFCASSSSGMEQYFGPGTRLTVT.